The present T cell receptor (beta chain) was sequenced within a study of CD8 T cells in ankylosing spondylitis (dated by TCRdb to between 2016 and 2019). Looking at the study overall: T cell receptor beta repertoires were profiled in healthy donors and ankylosing spondylitis patients so that disease-linked TCR variants could be found. Peripheral blood was sampled, and synovial fluid was also collected from ankylosing spondylitis patients. The whole study cohort included some 100 healthy donors and 20 to 30 ankylosing spondylitis patients. Broader findings and caveats from the paper: A TCR beta motif of about 8 highly homologous amino acid variants appeared characteristic of blood from ankylosing spondylitis patients. According to the report, matched synovial fluid samples from ankylosing spondylitis patients were significantly enriched for the disease-linked clones. In peripheral blood, the disease-linked clones were found at relatively low frequencies and had a CD8+ phenotype. Some TCR beta motif variants had previously been reported in synovial fluid and blood of reactive arthritis patients, which suggested common disease-initiation mechanisms.

A note on this clonotype: The target of this receptor is not known. No base quality values were provided; no much bigger clone lies one nucleotide off.

Sequencing used an Illumina HiSeq 2500. TCR beta libraries were prepared by quantitative 5'-RACE with molecular barcodes. The published analysis was carried out like this. Disease-linked TCR variants were identified with a new computational method built on a probabilistic model of VDJ rearrangement. The public reads were reprocessed in TCRdb via fastp at Q25 and MiXCR, keeping in-frame beta chains. Entries that share a CDR3 protein sequence are merged under the most common genes and DNA. These V and J calls are TCRdb output, not the study's own analysis. In all, the sample holds more than 600,000 distinct CDR3 sequences, and 15% to 20% of those were seen once. Clones ranked in the top ten supply 19% of the sample. Including the terminal cysteine and phenylalanine, the CDR3 comprises 16 residues. Only CDR3 DNA is held: 48 bases, read in frame from base 1. Trimmed from V: 3 bases; trimmed from J: 4 bases; junction bases lacking a gene match: 3. Taken from the germline V gene, the CDR1 and CDR2 loops are SGHAT and FQNNGV.

Sequences were obtained from blood, either unsorted or a sorted T cell fraction (not recorded which). The sequence derives from a male donor with ankylosing spondylitis. This chain is built from TRBV11-2 and TRBJ2-2; the junction holds 12 bases that match TRBD1. The CDR3 protein: CASSLMGQGATGELFF. Read as DNA, the sequence is TGTGCCAGCAGCTTGATGGGACAGGGGGCCACCGGGGAGCTGTTTTTT.